This T cell receptor (beta chain) was retrieved from a study of tumor-infiltrating lymphocytes in primary liver carcinoma. Study context: Tumor staging was T1-T3 N0M0; sizes spanned 4.2 to 10 cm across.

A constant-region primer served to make TCR beta cDNA from roughly 460 ng total RNA. ARM-PCR was slightly modified, and three nested multiplex PCR rounds with it gave rise to the TCR beta libraries. A single record per CDR3 protein comes from TCRdb applying MiXCR to the multiplex PCR reads. The repertoire has 100,000 or so distinct CDR3 sequences, around 83% of them found once; the top ten carry 15% to 20%. As regards this clonotype: Relative to the germline gene, one junction end is altered; a read error may explain this.

Extraction of RNA together with DNA used about 17-30 mg of unsorted bulk tissue. The receptor comes from a man aged 40-55 years with primary liver carcinoma and hepatitis B virus infection. The sequenced sample consisted of liver tumor tissue from sampling region 3. Described subset: tumor region T3, left-lateral pole.

CDR3 sequence: CASRGGPRHEQYF. The CDR3 DNA sequence: TGTGCCAGCAGGGGGGGCCCAAGGCACGAGCAGTATTTC. The V and J genes are TRBV28 and TRBJ2-7; D may be TRBD1 or TRBD2 (6 bases each). In germline, CDR1 is MDHEN, CDR2 SYDVKM. This CDR3 region has 13 residues.